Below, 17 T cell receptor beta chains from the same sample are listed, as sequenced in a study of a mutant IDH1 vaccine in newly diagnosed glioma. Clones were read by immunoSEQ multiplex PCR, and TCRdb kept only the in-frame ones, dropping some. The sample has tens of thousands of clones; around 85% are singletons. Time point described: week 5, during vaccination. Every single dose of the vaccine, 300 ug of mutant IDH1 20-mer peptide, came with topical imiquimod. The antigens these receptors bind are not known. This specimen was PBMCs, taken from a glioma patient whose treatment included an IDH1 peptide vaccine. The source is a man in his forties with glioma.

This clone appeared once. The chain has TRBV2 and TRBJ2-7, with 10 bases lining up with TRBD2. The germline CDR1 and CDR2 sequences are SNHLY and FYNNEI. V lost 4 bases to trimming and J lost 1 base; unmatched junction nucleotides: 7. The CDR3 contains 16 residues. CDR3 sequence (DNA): TGTGCCAGCAGTGTTTTGCTAGCGGGAGCATCCTACGAGCAGTACTTC. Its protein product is CASSVLLAGASYEQYF.

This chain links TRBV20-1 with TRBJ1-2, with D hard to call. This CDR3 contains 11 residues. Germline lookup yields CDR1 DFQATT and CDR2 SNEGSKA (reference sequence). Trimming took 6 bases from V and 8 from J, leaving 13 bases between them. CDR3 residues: CSAGSYGGYTF. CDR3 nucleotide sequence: TGCAGTGCCGGGTCTTACGGGGGCTACACCTTC.

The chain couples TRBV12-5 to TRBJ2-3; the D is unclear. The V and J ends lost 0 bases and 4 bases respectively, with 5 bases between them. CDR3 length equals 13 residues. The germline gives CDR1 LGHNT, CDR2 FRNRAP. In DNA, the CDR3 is TGTGCTAGTGGTTTGGTGACCGCAGATACGCAGTATTTT. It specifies CASGLVTADTQYF. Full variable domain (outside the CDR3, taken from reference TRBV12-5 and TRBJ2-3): DARVTQTPRHKVTEMGQEVTMRCQPILGHNTVFWYRQTMMQGLELLAYFRNRAPLDDSGMPKDRFSAEMPDATLATLKIQPSEPRDSAVYFCASGLVTADTQYFGPGTRLTVL.

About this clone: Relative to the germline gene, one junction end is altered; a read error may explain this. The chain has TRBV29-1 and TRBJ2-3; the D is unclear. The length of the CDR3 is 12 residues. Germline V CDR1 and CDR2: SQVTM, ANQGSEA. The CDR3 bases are TGCAGCGTCGAAGGTAGCACAGATACGCAGTATTTT. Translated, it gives CSVEGSTDTQYF.

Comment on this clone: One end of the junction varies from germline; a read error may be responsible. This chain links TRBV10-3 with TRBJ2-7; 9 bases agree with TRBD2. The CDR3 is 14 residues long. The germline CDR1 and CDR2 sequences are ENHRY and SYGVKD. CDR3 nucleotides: TGTGCCATCAGTGAGTACGGGACTAGCTCTCCGGAGTCCTTC. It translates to CAISEYGTSSPESF.

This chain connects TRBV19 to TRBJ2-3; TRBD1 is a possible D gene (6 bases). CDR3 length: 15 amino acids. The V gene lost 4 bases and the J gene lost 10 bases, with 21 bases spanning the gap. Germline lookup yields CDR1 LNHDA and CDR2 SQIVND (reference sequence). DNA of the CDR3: TGTGCCAGTAGTAACACCGGGACCCCCGCAGGGGCGCAGTATTTT. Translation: CASSNTGTPAGAQYF.

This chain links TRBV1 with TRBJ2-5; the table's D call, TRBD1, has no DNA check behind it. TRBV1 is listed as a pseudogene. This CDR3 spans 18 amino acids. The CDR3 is CTSSQGAAGQGHRETQYF. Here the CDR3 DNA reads TGCACCAGCAGCCAGGGCGCGGCGGGACAGGGTCATCGGGAGACCCAGTACTTC.

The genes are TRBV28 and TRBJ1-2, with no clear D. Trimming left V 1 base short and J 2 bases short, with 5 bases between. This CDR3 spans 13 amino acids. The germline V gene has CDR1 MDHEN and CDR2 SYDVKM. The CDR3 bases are TGTGCCAGCAGTTTATATGAAAACTATGGCTACACCTTC. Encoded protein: CASSLYENYGYTF.

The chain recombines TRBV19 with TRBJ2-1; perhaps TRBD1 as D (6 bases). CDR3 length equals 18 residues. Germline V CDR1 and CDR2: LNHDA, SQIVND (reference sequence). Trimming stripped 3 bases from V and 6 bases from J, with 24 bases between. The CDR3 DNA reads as TGTGCCAGTAGTATCCCGCTCTCCCTTCGACAGGTCGGCAATGAGCAGTTCTTC. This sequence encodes CASSIPLSLRQVGNEQFF.

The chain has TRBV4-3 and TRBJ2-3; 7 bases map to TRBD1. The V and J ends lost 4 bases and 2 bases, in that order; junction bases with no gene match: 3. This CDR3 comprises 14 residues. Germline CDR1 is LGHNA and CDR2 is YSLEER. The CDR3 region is CASSPQGSTDTQYF. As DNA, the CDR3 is TGCGCCAGCAGCCCACAGGGGTCCACAGATACGCAGTATTTT.

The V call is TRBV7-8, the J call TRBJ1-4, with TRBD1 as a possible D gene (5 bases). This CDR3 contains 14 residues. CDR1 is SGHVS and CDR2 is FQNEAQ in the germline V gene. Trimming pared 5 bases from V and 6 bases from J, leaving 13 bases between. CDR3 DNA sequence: TGTGCCAGCAGCGCCGGGACGGTGGATGAAAAACTGTTTTTT. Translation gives CASSAGTVDEKLFF. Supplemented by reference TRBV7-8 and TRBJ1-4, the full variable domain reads GAGVSQSPRYKVAKRGQDVALRCDPISGHVSLFWYQQALGQGPEFLTYFQNEAQLDKSGLPSDRFFAERPEGSVSTLKIQRTQQEDSAVYLCASSAGTVDEKLFFGSGTQLSVL.

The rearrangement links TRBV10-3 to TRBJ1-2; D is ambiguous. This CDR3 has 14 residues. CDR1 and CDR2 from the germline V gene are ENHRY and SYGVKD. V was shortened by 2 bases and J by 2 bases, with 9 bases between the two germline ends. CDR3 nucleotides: TGTGCCATCAGTGAGGAGTCCCCAAACTATGGCTACACCTTC. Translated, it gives CAISEESPNYGYTF.

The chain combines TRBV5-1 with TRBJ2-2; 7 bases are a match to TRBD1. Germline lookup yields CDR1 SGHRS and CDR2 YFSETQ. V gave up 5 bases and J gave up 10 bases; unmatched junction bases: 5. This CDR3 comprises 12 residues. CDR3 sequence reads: CASSRQGAELFF. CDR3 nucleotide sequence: TGCGCCAGCAGTCGACAGGGTGCGGAGCTGTTTTTT.

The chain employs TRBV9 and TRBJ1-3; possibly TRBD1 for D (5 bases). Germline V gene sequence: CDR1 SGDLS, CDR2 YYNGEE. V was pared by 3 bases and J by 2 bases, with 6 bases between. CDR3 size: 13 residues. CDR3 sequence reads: CASSGGPGNTIYF. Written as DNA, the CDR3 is TGTGCCAGCAGCGGGGGACCTGGAAACACCATATATTTT.

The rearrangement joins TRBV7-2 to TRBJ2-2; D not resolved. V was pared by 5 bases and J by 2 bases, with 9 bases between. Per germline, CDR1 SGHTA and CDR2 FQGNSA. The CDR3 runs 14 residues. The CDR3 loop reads CASSPNYNTGELFF. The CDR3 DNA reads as TGTGCCAGCAGCCCAAACTACAACACCGGGGAGCTGTTTTTT.

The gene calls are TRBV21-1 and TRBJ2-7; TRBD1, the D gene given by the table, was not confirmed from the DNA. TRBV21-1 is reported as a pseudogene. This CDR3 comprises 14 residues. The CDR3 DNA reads TGTGCCAGCAGCCCGACGGGACAGGTCTACGAGCAGTACTTC. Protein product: CASSPTGQVYEQYF.

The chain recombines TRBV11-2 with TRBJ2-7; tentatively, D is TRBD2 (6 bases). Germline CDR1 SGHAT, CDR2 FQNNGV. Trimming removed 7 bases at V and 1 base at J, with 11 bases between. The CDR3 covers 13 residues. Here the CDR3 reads CASTRDSSYEQYF. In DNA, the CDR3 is TGTGCCAGCACCCGGGACTCTTCCTACGAGCAGTACTTC. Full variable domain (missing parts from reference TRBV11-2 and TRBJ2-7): EAGVAQSPRYKIIEKRQSVAFWCNPISGHATLYWYQQILGQGPKLLIQFQNNGVVDDSQLPKDRFSAERLKGVDSTLKIQPAKLEDSAVYLCASTRDSSYEQYFGPGTRLTVT.